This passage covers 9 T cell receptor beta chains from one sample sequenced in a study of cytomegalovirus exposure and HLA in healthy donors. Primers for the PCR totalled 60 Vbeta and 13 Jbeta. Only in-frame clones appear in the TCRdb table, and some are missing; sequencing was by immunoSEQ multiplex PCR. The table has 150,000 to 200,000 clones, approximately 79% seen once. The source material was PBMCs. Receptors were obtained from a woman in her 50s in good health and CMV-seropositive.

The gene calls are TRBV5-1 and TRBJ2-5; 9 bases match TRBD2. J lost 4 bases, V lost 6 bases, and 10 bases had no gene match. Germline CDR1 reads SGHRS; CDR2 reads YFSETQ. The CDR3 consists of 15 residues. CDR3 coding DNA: TGCGCCAGCACAGCGGGGGGCGGAGAGGTAGAGACCCAGTACTTC. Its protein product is CASTAGGGEVETQYF. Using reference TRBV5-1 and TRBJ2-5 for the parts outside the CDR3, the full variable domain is KAGVTQTPRYLIKTRGQQVTLSCSPISGHRSVSWYQQTPGQGLQFLFEYFSETQRNKGNFPGRFSGRQFSNSRSEMNVSTLELGDSALYLCASTAGGGEVETQYFGPGTRLLVL.

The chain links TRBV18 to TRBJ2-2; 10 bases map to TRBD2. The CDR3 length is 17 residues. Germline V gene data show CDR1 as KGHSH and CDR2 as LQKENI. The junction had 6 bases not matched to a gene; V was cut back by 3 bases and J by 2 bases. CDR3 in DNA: TGTGCCAGCTCACCTTCTAGCGGGAGTGTTAACACCGGGGAGCTGTTTTTT. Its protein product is CASSPSSGSVNTGELFF. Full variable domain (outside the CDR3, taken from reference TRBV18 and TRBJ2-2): NAGVMQNPRHLVRRRGQEARLRCSPMKGHSHVYWYRQLPEEGLKFMVYLQKENIIDESGMPKERFSAEFPKEGPSILRIQQVVRGDSAAYFCASSPSSGSVNTGELFFGEGSRLTVL.

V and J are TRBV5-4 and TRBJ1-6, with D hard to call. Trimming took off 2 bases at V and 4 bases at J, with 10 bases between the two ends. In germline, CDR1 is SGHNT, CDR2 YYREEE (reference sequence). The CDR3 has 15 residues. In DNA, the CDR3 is TGTGCCAGCAGCTTAGGCCTGGAGTATAATTCACCCCTCCACTTT. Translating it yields CASSLGLEYNSPLHF.

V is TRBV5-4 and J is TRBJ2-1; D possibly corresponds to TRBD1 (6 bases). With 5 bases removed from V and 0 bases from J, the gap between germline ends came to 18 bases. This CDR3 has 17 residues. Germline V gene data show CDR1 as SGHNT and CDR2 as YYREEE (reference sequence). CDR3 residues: CASRSGSDSSSYNEQFF. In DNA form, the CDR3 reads TGTGCCAGCAGATCTGGTTCGGACAGCTCCTCCTACAATGAGCAGTTCTTC.

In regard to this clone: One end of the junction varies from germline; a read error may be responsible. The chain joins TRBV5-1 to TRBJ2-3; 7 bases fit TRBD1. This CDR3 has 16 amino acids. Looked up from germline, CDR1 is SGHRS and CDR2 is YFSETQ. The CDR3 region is CTSSLVGGRFTDTQYF. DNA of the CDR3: TGCACCAGCAGCTTGGTAGGGGGCCGTTTCACAGATACGCAGTATTTT.

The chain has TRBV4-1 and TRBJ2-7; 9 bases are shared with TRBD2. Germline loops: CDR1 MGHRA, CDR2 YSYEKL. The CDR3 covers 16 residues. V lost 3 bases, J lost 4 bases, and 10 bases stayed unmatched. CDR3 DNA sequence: TGCGCCAGCAGCCATACCCTAGCGGGGTCCTCGTACGAGCAGTACTTC. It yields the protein CASSHTLAGSSYEQYF.

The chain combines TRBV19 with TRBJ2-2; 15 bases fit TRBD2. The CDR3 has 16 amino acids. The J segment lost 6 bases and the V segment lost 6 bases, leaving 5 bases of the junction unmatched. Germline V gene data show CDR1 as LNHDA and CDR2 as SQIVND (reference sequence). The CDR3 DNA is TGTGCCAGTAGGGGGACTAGCGGGAGGTACGCCGGGGAGCTGTTTTTT. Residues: CASRGTSGRYAGELFF.

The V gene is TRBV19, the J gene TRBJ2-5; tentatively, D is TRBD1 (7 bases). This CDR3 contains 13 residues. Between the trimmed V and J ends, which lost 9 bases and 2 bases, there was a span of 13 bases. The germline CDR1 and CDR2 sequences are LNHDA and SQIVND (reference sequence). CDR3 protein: CASSGGTQETQYF. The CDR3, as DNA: TGTGCCAGCTCAGGGGGGACACAAGAGACCCAGTACTTC.

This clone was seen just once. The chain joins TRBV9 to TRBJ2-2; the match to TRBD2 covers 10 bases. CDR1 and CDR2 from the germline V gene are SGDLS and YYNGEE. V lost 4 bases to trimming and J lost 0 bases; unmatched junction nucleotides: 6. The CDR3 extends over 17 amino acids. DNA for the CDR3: TGTGCCAGCAGCCTCCCAGCGGGAGGGGCGAACACCGGGGAGCTGTTTTTT. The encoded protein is CASSLPAGGANTGELFF.